The T cell receptor beta chain under discussion was sequenced for a study of early T cells in non-severe SARS-CoV-2 infection. Overall study context: Sequencing of unsorted whole blood was done on bulk RNA, leaving chains unpaired. Study conclusions and caveats: VDJdb-based annotation leaned toward anti-spike CD8 responses and missed private and CD4 specificities.

On this clonotype itself: Antigen: not known.

Trimming took off 7 bases at V and 4 bases at J, with 11 bases between the two ends. The germline V gene encodes CDR1 MNHEY and CDR2 SMNVEV (reference sequence). The CDR3 extends over 13 amino acids. Attachment of unique molecular identifiers to individual cDNA molecules was performed. One entry per CDR3 protein results from TCRdb running MiXCR on the 5' RACE reads. The sample shows approximately 88,000 distinct CDR3 sequences, roughly 13% of them seen only once. The TCR originated in an adult who was a healthcare worker with PCR-confirmed SARS-CoV-2 infection or an uninfected control (not recorded which). The specimen was whole blood. The chain links TRBV27 to TRBJ2-1; no firm D call. For the CDR3, the DNA is TGTGCCAGCACCTCCCCGACGTACAATGAGCAGTTCTTC. This codes for CASTSPTYNEQFF.